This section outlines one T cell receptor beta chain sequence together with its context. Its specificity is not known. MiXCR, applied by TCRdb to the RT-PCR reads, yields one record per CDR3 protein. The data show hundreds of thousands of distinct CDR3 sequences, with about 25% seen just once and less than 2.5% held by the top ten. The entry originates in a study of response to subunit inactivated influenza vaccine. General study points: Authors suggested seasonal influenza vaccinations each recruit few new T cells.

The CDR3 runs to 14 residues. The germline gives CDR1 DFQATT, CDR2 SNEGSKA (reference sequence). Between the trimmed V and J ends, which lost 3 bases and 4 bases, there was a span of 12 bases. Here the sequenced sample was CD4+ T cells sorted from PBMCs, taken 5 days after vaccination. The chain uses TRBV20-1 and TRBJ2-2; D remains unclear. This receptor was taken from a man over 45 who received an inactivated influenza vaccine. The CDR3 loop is CSARSRDSTGELFF. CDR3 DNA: TGCAGTGCTAGGAGTAGGGATTCCACCGGGGAGCTGTTTTTT.